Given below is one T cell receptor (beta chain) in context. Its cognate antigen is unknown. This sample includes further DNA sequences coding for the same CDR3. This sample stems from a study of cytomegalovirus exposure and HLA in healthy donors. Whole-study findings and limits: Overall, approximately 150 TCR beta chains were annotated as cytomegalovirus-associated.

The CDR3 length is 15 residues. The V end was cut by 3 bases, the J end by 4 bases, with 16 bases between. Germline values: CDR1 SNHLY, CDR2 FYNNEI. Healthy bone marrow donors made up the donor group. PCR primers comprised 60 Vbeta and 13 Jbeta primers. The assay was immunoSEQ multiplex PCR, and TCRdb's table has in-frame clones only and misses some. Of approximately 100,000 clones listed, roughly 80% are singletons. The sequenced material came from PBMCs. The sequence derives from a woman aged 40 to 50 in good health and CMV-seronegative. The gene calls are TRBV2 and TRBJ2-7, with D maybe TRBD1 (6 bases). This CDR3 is CASSEWDTARYEQYF. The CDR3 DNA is TGTGCCAGCAGTGAGTGGGACACCGCTCGGTACGAGCAGTACTTC.